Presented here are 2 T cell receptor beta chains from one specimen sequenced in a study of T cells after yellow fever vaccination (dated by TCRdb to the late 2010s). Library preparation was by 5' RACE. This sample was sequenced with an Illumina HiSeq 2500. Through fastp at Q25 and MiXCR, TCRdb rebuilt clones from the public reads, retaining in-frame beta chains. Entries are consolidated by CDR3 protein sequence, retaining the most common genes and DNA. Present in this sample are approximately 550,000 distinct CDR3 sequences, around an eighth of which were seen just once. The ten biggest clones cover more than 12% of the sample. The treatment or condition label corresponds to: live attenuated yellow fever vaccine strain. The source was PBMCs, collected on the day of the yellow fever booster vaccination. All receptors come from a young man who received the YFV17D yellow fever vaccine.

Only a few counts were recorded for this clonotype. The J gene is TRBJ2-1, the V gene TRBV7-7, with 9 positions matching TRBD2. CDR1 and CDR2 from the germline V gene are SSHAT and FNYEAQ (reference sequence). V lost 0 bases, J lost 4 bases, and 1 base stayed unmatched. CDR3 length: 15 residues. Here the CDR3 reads CASSLASGGYNEQFF. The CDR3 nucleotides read TGTGCCAGCAGCTTAGCTAGCGGGGGTTACAATGAGCAGTTCTTC.

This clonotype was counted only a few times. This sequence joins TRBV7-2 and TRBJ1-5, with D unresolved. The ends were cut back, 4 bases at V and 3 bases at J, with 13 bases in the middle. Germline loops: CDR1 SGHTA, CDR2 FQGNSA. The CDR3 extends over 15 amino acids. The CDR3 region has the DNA TGTGCCAGCAGCTCCGTAGAGGCCTCCAATCAGCCCCAGCATTTT. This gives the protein CASSSVEASNQPQHF.